Listed here are 8 T cell receptor beta chains from one sample, sequenced in a study of cytomegalovirus exposure and HLA in healthy donors (dated by TCRdb to the late 2010s). The library was prepared using the immunoSEQ multiplex PCR assay. For the multiplex PCR, a mixture combining 60 forward primers for TCR Vbeta segments and 13 reverse primers for TCR Jbeta segments was used. The clones in this table, taken by TCRdb from immuneACCESS, are in-frame only. Not every clone is retained; where verified, under half of the shortfall comes from an unresolved V gene, and the cause of the rest is unknown. Here the sample has 70,000 to 85,000 clones; 62% occur a single time. The ten most abundant clones make up 3.5% to 4.5% of the sample. The sample taken for sequencing was PBMCs. All receptors derive from a male donor in good health and CMV-seropositive.

The rearrangement joins TRBV19 to TRBJ1-4; no clear D. This CDR3 region has 16 residues. The germline CDR1 and CDR2 sequences are LNHDA and SQIVND (reference sequence). The germline V and J ends were trimmed by 4 bases and 3 bases, with 15 bases remaining between them. The CDR3 DNA reads as TGTGCCAGTAGTACCCGCTCAGGAGGCGCTAATGAAAAACTGTTTTTT. Translating it yields CASSTRSGGANEKLFF.

This clone has a handful of counts. The gene calls are TRBV2 and TRBJ2-2; 13 bases match TRBD2. The CDR3 length is 16 residues. The germline CDR1 and CDR2 sequences are SNHLY and FYNNEI. V lost 6 bases to trimming and J lost 7 bases; unmatched junction nucleotides: 8. CDR3 nucleotides: TGTGCCAGCAGGGCTACTAGCGGGGGGGCCATCGGGGAGCTGTTTTTT. Protein: CASRATSGGAIGELFF.

There are a few counts of this clone. V is TRBV5-5 and J is TRBJ2-7; D unclear. CDR1 is SGHKS, CDR2 YYEKEE, per germline (reference sequence). The V end was cut by 0 bases, the J end by 3 bases, with 10 bases between. This CDR3 has 14 residues. For the CDR3, the DNA is TGTGCCAGCAGCTTGGTTCGCAGTCTCTACGAGCAGTACTTC. It codes for CASSLVRSLYEQYF.

V and J are TRBV27 and TRBJ1-1, with D unclear. Germline V lookup: CDR1 MNHEY, CDR2 SMNVEV (reference sequence). This CDR3 is built from 13 residues. V dropped 3 bases and J dropped 4 bases, with 9 bases sitting between them. The CDR3 coding sequence is TGTGCCAGCAGTTTCTCCTCGGGCACTGAAGCTTTCTTT. Its translation is CASSFSSGTEAFF.

The chain employs TRBV19 and TRBJ1-1; no clear D. The V end was cut by 10 bases, the J end by 2 bases, with 17 bases between. CDR1 is LNHDA and CDR2 is SQIVND in the germline V gene (reference sequence). The CDR3 loop spans 14 amino acids. The CDR3 here is CATPGKVNNTEAFF. The CDR3 nucleotides are TGTGCCACCCCAGGAAAGGTTAATAACACTGAAGCTTTCTTT.

The V call is TRBV6-5, the J call TRBJ2-1; 10 bases are shared with TRBD2. The CDR3 spans 15 residues. The V gene's germline CDR1 is MNHEY and CDR2 SVGAGI. Trimming cost V 4 bases and J 7 bases; bases outside gene matches: 7. The CDR3 DNA reads TGTGCCAGCAGTTCCCGACCGGGACTAGCGAATGAGCAGTTCTTC. Encoded protein: CASSSRPGLANEQFF.

The chain links TRBV7-2 to TRBJ2-7; 12 nucleotides line up with TRBD2. CDR3 size: 15 residues. Looked up from germline, CDR1 is SGHTA and CDR2 is FQGNSA. The V gene end was trimmed by 7 bases and the J gene end by 3 bases; junction bases not matched to a gene: 7. CDR3 in DNA: TGTGCCAGCACCACCCTAGCGGGGGGGAACTACGAGCAGTACTTC. This sequence encodes CASTTLAGGNYEQYF.

This chain joins TRBV9 and TRBJ1-2; D remains unclear. CDR3 length: 14 residues. CDR1 is SGDLS and CDR2 is YYNGEE in the germline V gene. V was clipped by 5 bases and J by 2 bases, with 13 bases between them. Here the CDR3 reads CASRRESTNYGYTF. The CDR3 DNA follows: TGTGCCAGCAGAAGGGAGTCCACCAACTATGGCTACACCTTC.